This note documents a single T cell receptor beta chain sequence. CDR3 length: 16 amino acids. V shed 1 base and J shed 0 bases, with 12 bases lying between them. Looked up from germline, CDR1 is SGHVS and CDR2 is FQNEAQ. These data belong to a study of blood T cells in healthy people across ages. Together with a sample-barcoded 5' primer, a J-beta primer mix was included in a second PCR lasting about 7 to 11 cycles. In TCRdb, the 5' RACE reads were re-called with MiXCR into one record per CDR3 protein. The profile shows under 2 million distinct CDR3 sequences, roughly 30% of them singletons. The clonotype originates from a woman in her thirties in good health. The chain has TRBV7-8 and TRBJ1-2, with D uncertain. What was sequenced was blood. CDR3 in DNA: TGTGCCAGCAGCTTAGAAAGGATCGGGACTAACTATGGCTACACCTTC. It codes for CASSLERIGTNYGYTF.